The clone carrying this T cell receptor (beta chain) was seen a single time. The CDR3 contains 16 residues. Looked up from germline, CDR1 is MDHEN and CDR2 is SYDVKM. Trimming left V 6 bases short and J 1 base short, with 16 bases between. In the study's own analysis: Amplification of reference gene primers provided the estimated nucleated cell counts. Generated by immunoSEQ multiplex PCR, the TCRdb table keeps only in-frame clones and is missing some. Clone size and the V and J calls come from that table; the DNA yielded D and trimming. The sample carries about 68,000 clones, roughly 88% recorded once. These data are taken from a study of blood T cell repertoires in COVID-19. Study information: Whether acute or convalescent, the COVID-19 samples came from the United States, Italy and Spain. T cells, B-cell-depleted T cells, or PBMCs supplied cDNA or gDNA.

The chain joins TRBV28 to TRBJ2-1; tentatively, D is TRBD2 (6 bases). The receptor was derived from a man aged 30 to 45 with acute or convalescent COVID-19. Material: peripheral blood. The CDR3 bases are TGTGCCAGCAGGGGACTTACAGCCTCATCCTACAATGAGCAGTTCTTC. Residues: CASRGLTASSYNEQFF.